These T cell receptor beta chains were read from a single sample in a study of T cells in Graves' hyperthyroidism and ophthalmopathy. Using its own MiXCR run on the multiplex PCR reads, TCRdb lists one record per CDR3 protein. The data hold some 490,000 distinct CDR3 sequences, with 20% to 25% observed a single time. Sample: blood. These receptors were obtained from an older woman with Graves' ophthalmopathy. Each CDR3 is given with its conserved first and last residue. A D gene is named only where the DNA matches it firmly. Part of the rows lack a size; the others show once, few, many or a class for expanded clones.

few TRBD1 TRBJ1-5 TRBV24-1 CATSGLTGGNQPQHF TGTGCCACCAGTGGCCTGACAGGGGGCAATCAGCCCCAGCATTTT
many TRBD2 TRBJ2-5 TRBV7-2 CASSSGGTRYGTQYF TGTGCCAGCAGCTCCGGAGGGACTAGATACGGGACCCAGTACTTC
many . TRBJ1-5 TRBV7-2 CASSLGGEIQPQHF TGTGCCAGCAGCTTAGGCGGGGAGATTCAGCCCCAGCATTTT
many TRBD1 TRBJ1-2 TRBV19 CASSIPTGVYGYTF TGTGCCAGTAGTATCCCGACAGGGGTCTATGGCTACACCTTC
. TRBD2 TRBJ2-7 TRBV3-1 CASSHGTSGSSYEQYF TGTGCCAGCAGCCATGGGACTAGCGGGAGCTCCTACGAGCAGTACTTC
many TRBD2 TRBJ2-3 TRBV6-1 CASSSPGLAGAQDTQYF TGTGCCAGCAGTTCGCCGGGACTAGCGGGAGCCCAGGATACGCAGTATTTT
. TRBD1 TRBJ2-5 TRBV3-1 CASSFRGPEETQYF TGTGCCAGCAGCTTCAGGGGGCCCGAGGAGACCCAGTACTTC
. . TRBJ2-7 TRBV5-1 CASSLGREMSEQYF TGCGCCAGCAGCTTGGGTCGGGAGATGAGCGAGCAGTACTTC
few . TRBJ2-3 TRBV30 CAWSTSPRQYF TGTGCCTGGAGTACTAGCCCTAGGCAGTATTTT
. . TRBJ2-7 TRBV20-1 CSARAATSSYEQYF TGCAGTGCGCGGGCGGCGACCAGCTCCTACGAGCAGTACTTC
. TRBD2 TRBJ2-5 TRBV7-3 CASSLGGGTSGSSRLETQYF TGTGCCAGCAGCCTGGGCGGTGGGACTAGCGGGAGTTCTCGGCTAGAGACCCAGTACTTC
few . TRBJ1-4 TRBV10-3 CAISESWAVATNEKLFF TGTGCCATCAGTGAGTCGTGGGCAGTTGCAACTAATGAAAAACTGTTTTTT
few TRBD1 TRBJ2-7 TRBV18 CASSSTGGPYEQYF TGTGCCAGCTCATCGACAGGGGGTCCCTACGAGCAGTACTTC
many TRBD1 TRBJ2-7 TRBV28 CASSETGTVSYEQYF TGTGCCAGCAGTGAAACCGGGACAGTATCCTACGAGCAGTACTTC
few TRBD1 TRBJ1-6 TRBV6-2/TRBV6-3 CASGTGGTNSPLHF TGTGCCAGCGGGACAGGGGGGACTAATTCACCCCTCCACTTT
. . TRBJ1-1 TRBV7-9 CASSLGQTPSATAAFF TGTGCCAGCAGCTTAGGTCAGACCCCGTCGGCCACTGCAGCTTTCTTT
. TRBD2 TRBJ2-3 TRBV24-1 CATASGSSTDTQYF TGTGCCACCGCAAGCGGGAGCAGCACAGATACGCAGTATTTT
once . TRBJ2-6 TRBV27 CASSFIQVGPSGANVLTF TGTGCCAGCAGTTTTATCCAGGTTGGGCCCTCTGGGGCCAACGTCCTGACTTTC
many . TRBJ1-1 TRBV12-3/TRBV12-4 CASSLATLTEAFF TGTGCCAGCAGTTTGGCGACCCTCACTGAAGCTTTCTTT
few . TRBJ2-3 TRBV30 CAWRSGGGSTDTQYF TGTGCCTGGAGGTCCGGTGGGGGGAGCACAGATACGCAGTATTTT
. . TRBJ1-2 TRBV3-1 CASSQDFGGGLEGYTF TGTGCCAGCAGCCAAGATTTCGGGGGGGGACTAGAAGGCTACACCTTC
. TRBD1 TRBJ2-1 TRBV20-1 CSGGQGNQNEQFF TGCAGTGGGGGACAGGGGAATCAAAATGAGCAGTTCTTC
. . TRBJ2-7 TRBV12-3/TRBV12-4 CASSPIGTLNGEQYF TGTGCCAGCAGTCCCATTGGGACCCTAAACGGGGAGCAGTACTTC
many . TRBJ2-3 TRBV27 CASSSRPMPDTQYF TGTGCCAGCAGTTCTAGGCCCATGCCAGATACGCAGTATTTT
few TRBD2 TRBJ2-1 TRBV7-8 CASSLISGSGNEQFF TGTGCCAGCAGCTTAATTAGCGGGAGTGGTAATGAGCAGTTCTTC
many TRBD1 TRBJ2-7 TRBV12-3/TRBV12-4 CASSPDGQASGEQYF TGTGCCAGCAGTCCAGACGGACAGGCCTCGGGGGAGCAGTACTTC
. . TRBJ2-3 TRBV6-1 CASSDLQGLTTDTQYF TGTGCCAGCAGTGACCTACAGGGATTGACGACAGATACGCAGTATTTT
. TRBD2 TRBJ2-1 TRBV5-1 CASSLESSGNGEQFF TGCGCCAGCAGCTTGGAGTCTAGCGGGAACGGTGAGCAGTTCTTC
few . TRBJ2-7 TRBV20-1 CSARDRGRGYYEQYF TGCAGTGCTAGAGATCGAGGCAGGGGATACTACGAGCAGTACTTC
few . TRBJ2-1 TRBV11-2 CASSLGAWGNEQFF TGTGCCAGCAGCTTAGGCGCCTGGGGGAATGAGCAGTTCTTC
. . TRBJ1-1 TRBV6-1 CASKRGLDTEAFF TGTGCCAGCAAGCGGGGTCTGGACACTGAAGCTTTCTTT
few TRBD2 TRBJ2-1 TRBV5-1 CASSPMRTSGRNEQFF TGCGCCAGCAGCCCTATGAGGACTAGCGGGAGGAATGAGCAGTTCTTC
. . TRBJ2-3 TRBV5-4 CASSGGTRPADTQYF TGTGCCAGCAGCGGTGGGACACGGCCGGCGGATACGCAGTATTTT
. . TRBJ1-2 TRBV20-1 CSAKNAVREYYGYTF TGCAGTGCTAAAAACGCTGTCAGGGAATACTATGGCTACACCTTC
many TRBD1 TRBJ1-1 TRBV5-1 CASSRTGNLNTEAFF TGCGCCAGCAGCCGGACAGGGAACCTGAACACTGAAGCTTTCTTT
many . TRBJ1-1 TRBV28 CASSTIGQMNTEAFF TGTGCCAGCAGTACTATAGGACAGATGAACACTGAAGCTTTCTTT
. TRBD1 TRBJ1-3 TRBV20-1 CSASQGAEGNTIYF TGCAGTGCTAGTCAGGGGGCGGAAGGAAACACCATATACTTT
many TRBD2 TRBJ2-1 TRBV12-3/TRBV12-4 CASRRDRTSGSFNEQFF TGTGCCAGCAGGAGGGACAGAACTAGCGGGAGTTTCAATGAGCAGTTCTTC
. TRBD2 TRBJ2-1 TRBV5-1 CASSLGTSGRASNEQFF TGCGCCAGCAGCCTCGGGACTAGCGGGAGGGCCAGCAATGAGCAGTTCTTC
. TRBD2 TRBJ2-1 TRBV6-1 CASTEGTSGSSHNEQSF TGTGCCAGCACCGAGGGGACTAGCGGGAGTTCCCACAATGAGCAGTCCTTC
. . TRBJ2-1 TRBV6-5 CASSYRPPAKFF TGTGCCAGCAGTTACCGCCCACCCGCCAAGTTCTTC
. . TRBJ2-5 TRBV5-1 CASSLDLVGTQYF TGCGCCAGCAGCTTGGATCTAGTAGGAACCCAGTACTTC
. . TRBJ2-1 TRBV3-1 CASSRGTSQHAEQFF TGTGCCAGCAGCAGAGGGACAAGTCAACACGCGGAGCAGTTCTTC
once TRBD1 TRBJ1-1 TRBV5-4 CASRRDSFEAFF TGTGCCAGCAGGCGGGACAGCTTTGAAGCTTTCTTT
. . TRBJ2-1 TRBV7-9 CASSLPRGRQFF TGTGCCAGCAGCTTACCTCGGGGGAGGCAGTTCTTC
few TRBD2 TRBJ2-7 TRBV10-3 CAISDVPGTSLSKQYF TGTGCCATCAGTGACGTTCCCGGGACTAGTTTATCTAAGCAGTACTTC
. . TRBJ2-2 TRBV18 CASSPSREKGELFF TGTGCCAGCTCACCCAGCCGGGAGAAGGGGGAGCTGTTTTTT
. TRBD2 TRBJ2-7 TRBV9 CASNLAGEREQYF TGTGCCAGCAACCTAGCGGGAGAGAGGGAGCAGTACTTC
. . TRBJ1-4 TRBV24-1 CATRAPGGGLFF TGTGCCACTAGGGCCCCCGGTGGCGGACTGTTTTTT
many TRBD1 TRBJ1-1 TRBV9 CASSVGGTGMDGEAFF TGTGCCAGCAGCGTAGGAGGGACAGGGATGGATGGTGAAGCTTTCTTT
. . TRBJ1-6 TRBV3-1 CASSQDGTGHRNSPLHF TGTGCCAGCAGCCAAGATGGGACGGGACACCGTAATTCACCCCTCCACTTT
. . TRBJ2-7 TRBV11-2 CASSLGRGQTGEQYF TGTGCCAGCAGCTTAGGGAGAGGCCAAACGGGAGAGCAGTACTTC